The following is a T cell receptor (beta chain) sequence with its context. Its specificity is unknown. Clones were read by immunoSEQ multiplex PCR, and TCRdb kept only the in-frame ones, dropping some. Of about 97,000 clones in the sample, approximately 74% were seen once. This record belongs to a study of radiotherapy plus CTLA-4 blockade in lung cancer. Study in general: Disease control was present in 30% to 40% of patients, and objective responses in about 19%.

Germline CDR1 LGHNA, CDR2 YSLEER. CDR3 length: 16 amino acids. Trimming removed 4 bases at V and 3 bases at J, with 16 bases between. The study's findings and limits: In blood, TCR clones derived from the tumor expanded after radiotherapy plus ipilimumab.

The origin of this receptor is a human donor with non-small cell lung cancer who had a partial response to radiotherapy plus ipilimumab. Some clones in this sample may be carry-over from other donors' samples. The chain carries TRBV4-3 and TRBJ1-3, with a weak D call TRBD1 (5 bases). The sample in question was peripheral blood, obtained from a patient treated with radiotherapy plus ipilimumab. CDR3 sequence: CASSRGDSLGGNTIYF. For the CDR3, the DNA is TGCGCCAGCAGCCGCGGAGACAGTTTAGGTGGAAACACCATATATTTT.